Given below is one TCR beta chain in context. The sample comes from a study of blood T cell repertoires in COVID-19. Study-level background: Sites in the United States, Italy and Spain provided acute and convalescent COVID-19 samples. The cDNA or gDNA used as material had been derived from T cells, B-cell-depleted T cells, or PBMCs.

Per the study methods: The authors estimated nucleated cell counts from reference gene primer amplification. Measured with immunoSEQ multiplex PCR; TCRdb has only the in-frame clones, and not every one. V, J and clone size derive from that table, while D and trimming were established from the DNA sequence. The data show about 88,000 clones, with 90% seen just once and approximately 1.8% held by the top ten. Sequencing was performed on peripheral blood. This clonotype was obtained from a man aged 55-75 years with acute or convalescent COVID-19.

The CDR3 nucleotides are TGTGCCAGTAGTATAGCACTAGCGGAGTCGTATCAAGAGACCCAGTACTTC. Protein product: CASSIALAESYQETQYF. J is TRBJ2-5 and V is TRBV19, with 8 bases that match TRBD2. This CDR3 contains 17 residues. The V segment lost 1 base and the J segment 2 bases; nucleotides outside the gene matches: 9. Germline assignment: CDR1 LNHDA and CDR2 SQIVND (reference sequence).